Sequencing of this T cell receptor beta chain was carried out in a study of PD-1 blockade in classical Hodgkin lymphoma. Generated by immunoSEQ multiplex PCR, the TCRdb table keeps only in-frame clones and is missing some. Found here are about 39,000 clones, around 80% of them singletons; the top ten hold around 10%. Time point defined: cycle 4 day 1 (C4D1), after around six weeks of nivolumab. Exposure to brentuximab vedotin varied, and each patient had relapsed following autologous stem cell transplantation. The sample was peripheral blood mononuclear cells (PBMCs), taken before the fourth cycle of nivolumab. The TCR was taken from a human donor with classical Hodgkin lymphoma.

This CDR3 is CSVAAVAKNIQYF. The CDR3 DNA reads as TGCAGCGTTGCAGCAGTAGCCAAAAACATTCAGTACTTC. V and J are TRBV29-1 and TRBJ2-4; unclear D gene. The germline gives CDR1 SQVTM, CDR2 ANQGSEA. The CDR3 runs to 13 residues. The V and J ends lost 4 bases and 0 bases respectively, with 7 bases between them.